This is a list of T cell receptor beta chains from one sample in a study of identical twins. TCRdb reprocessed the 5' RACE reads via MiXCR and lists one record per CDR3 protein. The repertoire holds around 1.7 million distinct CDR3 sequences, with less than 35% as singletons. What was sequenced was cord blood. These receptors originate from a newborn girl in good health. Each CDR3 is given with its conserved first and last residue. The D gene is left open where the match is weak. Expanded clones get a size class; other rows say once, few or many, or leave the size out.

CASRPSGLAGEQYF | TGTGCCAGCAGGCCTTCCGGACTAGCAGGCGAGCAGTACTTC | TRBD2 | TRBJ2-7 | TRBV2 | few
CASSPNRDGYNSPLHF | TGTGCCAGCAGCCCCAACAGGGACGGCTATAATTCACCCCTCCACTTT | NA | TRBJ1-6 | TRBV7-9 | NA
CASSLESTRLQYF | TGCGCCAGCAGCTTGGAATCGACTAGACTGCAGTACTTC | NA | TRBJ2-5 | TRBV5-1 | NA
CPSSIRQGSNQPQHF | TGTCCCAGTAGTATCCGACAGGGTAGCAATCAGCCCCAGCATTTT | TRBD1 | TRBJ1-5 | TRBV19 | NA
CASSQKDPTGELFF | TGTGCCAGCAGCCAAAAGGACCCCACCGGGGAGCTGTTTTTT | NA | TRBJ2-2 | TRBV4-2 | few
CASSSPGRTNEKLFF | TGTGCCAGCAGTTCACCGGGACGGACTAATGAAAAACTGTTTTTT | NA | TRBJ1-4 | TRBV28 | few
CASSARAGGPDTQYF | TGTGCCAGCAGCGCTCGAGCGGGGGGGCCAGATACGCAGTATTTT | TRBD2 | TRBJ2-3 | TRBV9 | NA
CASSQPGGRGVDPEAFF | TGTGCCAGCAGCCAGCCTGGAGGTCGGGGGGTTGACCCTGAAGCTTTCTTT | NA | TRBJ1-1 | TRBV3-1 | few
CASSLGTSGFYERFF | TGCGCCAGCAGCCTCGGGACTAGCGGGTTTTACGAGCGGTTCTTC | TRBD2 | TRBJ2-1 | TRBV4-1 | NA
CSARYRGSNYGYTF | TGCAGTGCCCGCTACAGGGGCTCTAACTATGGCTACACCTTC | TRBD1 | TRBJ1-2 | TRBV20-1 | NA
CASGKTGSNQPQHF | TGTGCCAGTGGCAAGACAGGGAGCAATCAGCCCCAGCATTTT | TRBD1 | TRBJ1-5 | TRBV19 | NA
CASSHRPPPYNEQYF | TGTGCCAGCAGCCACCGGCCACCACCTTACAATGAGCAGTACTTC | NA | TRBJ2-7 | TRBV2 | NA
CASSLNRGLLYTQYF | TGTGCCAGCTCACTAAACAGGGGCCTCCTTTATACGCAGTATTTT | TRBD1 | TRBJ2-3 | TRBV18 | NA
CSARGLEGALGYTF | TGCAGTGCTAGAGGTCTGGAGGGGGCATTGGGCTACACCTTC | TRBD1 | TRBJ1-2 | TRBV20-1 | NA
CASSVRRWARSGNTIYF | TGTGCCAGCAGCGTTAGGAGATGGGCGCGCTCTGGAAACACCATATATTTT | NA | TRBJ1-3 | TRBV7-2 | NA
CSARTAGSNQPQHF | TGCAGTGCGCGGACGGCCGGTAGCAATCAGCCCCAGCATTTT | NA | TRBJ1-5 | TRBV20-1 | NA
CAIRDTGVNSPLHF | TGTGCCATCAGAGACACAGGGGTAAATTCACCCCTCCACTTT | TRBD1 | TRBJ1-6 | TRBV10-3 | few
CASGVGGPNSPLHF | TGTGCCAGCGGTGTGGGGGGTCCAAATTCACCCCTCCACTTT | NA | TRBJ1-6 | TRBV12-3/TRBV12-4 | once
CSPNHLYNEQFF | TGCAGTCCCAACCATCTCTACAATGAGCAGTTCTTC | NA | TRBJ2-1 | TRBV20-1 | NA
CASSQGTGNYEQFF | TGTGCCAGCAGCCAAGGGACAGGGAACTACGAGCAGTTCTTC | TRBD1 | TRBJ2-1 | TRBV3-1 | NA
CATRNWWCAGCGYTF | TGTGCCACCCGAAATTGGTGGTGTGCAGGCTGTGGCTACACCTTC | NA | TRBJ1-2 | TRBV27 | few
CASSYPDSQQYF | TGTGCCAGCAGTTACCCTGACAGCCAGCAGTACTTC | NA | TRBJ2-5 | TRBV6-2/TRBV6-3 | once
CAGGREDSYEQYF | TGTGCCGGAGGACGGGAAGACTCCTACGAGCAGTACTTC | NA | TRBJ2-7 | TRBV2 | NA
CAAGGDNSPLHF | TGTGCCGCGGGAGGAGATAATTCACCCCTCCACTTT | NA | TRBJ1-6 | TRBV6-1 | few
CASSPSGGTNYGYTF | TGTGCCAGCAGCCCCTCAGGGGGCACTAACTATGGCTACACCTTC | TRBD1 | TRBJ1-2 | TRBV12-3/TRBV12-4 | many
CASSYGLPGRPGNQPQHF | TGTGCCAGCAGTTACGGACTTCCAGGGCGGCCTGGCAATCAGCCCCAGCATTTT | NA | TRBJ1-5 | TRBV12-3/TRBV12-4 | few
CASNKRQGARNEQYF | TGTGCCAGCAACAAAAGACAGGGCGCTAGGAATGAGCAGTACTTC | TRBD1 | TRBJ2-4 | TRBV2 | NA
CASSYGTSGTYEQYF | TGTGCCAGCAGTTATGGGACTAGCGGAACCTACGAGCAGTACTTC | TRBD2 | TRBJ2-7 | TRBV6-5 | few
CASSRQGVYGYTF | TGTGCCAGCAGTCGACAGGGAGTCTATGGCTACACCTTC | TRBD1 | TRBJ1-2 | TRBV6-5 | NA
CAISGTIYNEQYF | TGTGCCATCAGTGGGACTATTTACAATGAGCAGTACTTC | NA | TRBJ2-7 | TRBV10-3 | NA
CASSSSSSSGGDEQFF | TGCGCCAGCAGCTCGTCTAGCAGTAGTGGGGGGGATGAGCAGTTCTTC | TRBD2 | TRBJ2-1 | TRBV5-1 | NA
CASSQGSGRLKHVYNEQFF | TGTGCCAGCAGCCAAGGTTCCGGGAGGTTGAAACATGTTTACAATGAGCAGTTCTTC | TRBD2 | TRBJ2-1 | TRBV4-2 | few
CASSEQGLNYEQYF | TGTGCCAGCAGTGAGCAGGGGTTAAACTACGAGCAGTACTTC | NA | TRBJ2-7 | TRBV2 | few
CASSLGTDRAYGYTF | TGCGCCAGCAGCCTTGGTACGGACAGGGCCTATGGCTACACCTTC | TRBD1 | TRBJ1-2 | TRBV5-1 | NA
CASSLAGTSSTDTQYF | TGTGCCAGCAGTTTGGCCGGGACTAGCAGCACAGATACGCAGTATTTT | TRBD2 | TRBJ2-3 | TRBV12-3/TRBV12-4 | many
CASSLLGTRGPNEQFF | TGCGCCAGCAGCTTACTCGGGACAAGGGGGCCGAATGAGCAGTTCTTC | TRBD1 | TRBJ2-1 | TRBV5-1 | NA
CSASPTVWGYEQYF | TGCAGTGCTAGCCCGACAGTTTGGGGGTACGAGCAGTACTTC | NA | TRBJ2-7 | TRBV20-1 | NA
CSVVGSYHEQYF | TGCAGCGTTGTGGGGAGCTACCACGAGCAGTACTTC | NA | TRBJ2-7 | TRBV29-1 | few
CASSNPGEGCTF | TGTGCCAGCAGTAACCCAGGGGAAGGCTGCACCTTC | NA | TRBJ1-2 | TRBV28 | NA
CASSPLSGRRDNEQFF | TGTGCCAGCAGTCCCCTGAGCGGGAGGAGGGACAATGAGCAGTTCTTC | TRBD2 | TRBJ2-1 | TRBV27 | once
CASSITVQASYEQYF | TGTGCCAGTAGTATAACGGTGCAGGCTTCCTACGAGCAGTACTTC | NA | TRBJ2-7 | TRBV19 | NA
CSAGDRDRGIYEQYF | TGCAGTGCTGGAGACCGGGACAGGGGGATCTACGAGCAGTACTTC | TRBD1 | TRBJ2-7 | TRBV20-1 | once
CASSFLLTDTQYF | TGTGCCAGCAGCTTTCTCCTCACAGATACGCAGTATTTT | NA | TRBJ2-3 | TRBV7-8 | few
CASSQDPTGYSPLHF | TGTGCCAGCAGCCAAGACCCTACAGGGTATTCACCCCTCCACTTT | NA | TRBJ1-6 | TRBV3-1 | NA
CASGVDTQYF | TGTGCCAGCGGGGTAGATACGCAGTATTTT | NA | TRBJ2-3 | TRBV6-6 | many
CASSEYRSWGGVTEAFF | TGTGCCAGCAGTGAATATCGGTCTTGGGGAGGAGTGACTGAAGCTTTCTTT | NA | TRBJ1-1 | TRBV25-1 | NA
CASSPPFGWSGILNEQFF | TGTGCCAGCTCACCACCTTTTGGGTGGTCCGGGATCCTCAATGAGCAGTTCTTC | NA | TRBJ2-1 | TRBV18 | once
CAIRPPGQGYGYTF | TGTGCCATCAGGCCCCCGGGACAGGGATATGGCTACACCTTC | TRBD1 | TRBJ1-2 | TRBV10-3 | NA
CASQTGLGNQPQHF | TGTGCCAGCCAAACAGGGTTGGGCAATCAGCCCCAGCATTTT | NA | TRBJ1-5 | TRBV19 | once
CASSYVGSSYNSPLHF | TGTGCCAGCAGTTACGTGGGAAGCTCCTATAATTCACCCCTCCACTTT | NA | TRBJ1-6 | TRBV6-6 | NA
CASSQEIRQPQHF | TGTGCCAGCAGCCAAGAAATTCGGCAGCCCCAGCATTTT | NA | TRBJ1-5 | TRBV4-2 | few
CASSLAGGYETQYF | TGTGCCAGCAGTCTAGCGGGGGGGTATGAGACCCAGTACTTC | TRBD2 | TRBJ2-5 | TRBV4-2 | few
CASSPFTAGANVLTF | TGTGCCAGCAGTCCCTTTACGGCTGGGGCCAACGTCCTGACTTTC | NA | TRBJ2-6 | TRBV6-6 | NA
CALARAPNQPQHF | TGTGCCTTGGCCCGGGCTCCCAATCAGCCCCAGCATTTT | NA | TRBJ1-5 | TRBV30 | few
CASSLEIGVGYTF | TGTGCCAGCAGCTTAGAAATAGGGGTCGGCTACACCTTC | NA | TRBJ1-2 | TRBV7-2 | NA
CASAPSRPGGKNEQFF | TGCGCCAGCGCCCCGTCAAGGCCAGGGGGCAAGAATGAGCAGTTCTTC | TRBD1 | TRBJ2-1 | TRBV5-1 | NA
CASSTASRDRGETQYF | TGTGCCAGCAGCACAGCGAGCCGGGACAGGGGAGAGACCCAGTACTTC | NA | TRBJ2-5 | TRBV21-1 | NA